The clone carrying this TCR beta chain was observed once. In the study's own analysis: Reference gene primer amplification yielded estimated nucleated cell counts. Only in-frame clones appear in the TCRdb table, and some are missing; sequencing was by immunoSEQ multiplex PCR. V, J and clone size are those of that table, while D and trimming were read from the DNA. The data contain around 85,000 clones, roughly 90% of them singletons. This record comes from a study of blood T cell repertoires in COVID-19. About the study: Acute-phase and convalescent COVID-19 samples originated in the United States, Italy and Spain. T cells, B-cell-depleted T cells, or PBMCs supplied cDNA or gDNA.

The study assigned cohorts using participant-reported clinical history. V lost 5 bases and J lost 9; bases outside the gene matches: 9. The CDR3 length is 14 residues. The germline V gene has CDR1 SGHTA and CDR2 FQGNSA. The TCR was taken from a woman in her forties or fifties with acute COVID-19. The chain combines TRBV7-2 with TRBJ2-1, with 8 positions matching TRBD2. The sample taken for sequencing was PBMCs or T cells enriched from blood (not recorded which). Written as DNA, the CDR3 is TGTGCCAGCAGCCCAGCGGGAGTTAGTGGTGAGCAGTTCTTC. Its protein product is CASSPAGVSGEQFF.